Listed below are T cell receptor beta chains from one sample, sequenced in a study of T cell repertoires in cytomegalovirus infection. Each CDR3 protein is one row after TCRdb ran MiXCR on the reads. Of roughly 600,000 distinct CDR3 sequences detected, 20% to 30% appear once; the ten largest clones hold less than 9.5%. The material sequenced was CD8+ T cells from PBMCs. These TCRs come from a human donor in good health (CMV status not recorded). Some clones in this sample may be carry-over from other donors' samples. CDR3s include the opening cysteine and the closing phenylalanine or tryptophan. The order of the fields is V gene, CDR3 length, clone size, D gene, J gene, CDR3 DNA, CDR3 protein. The D gene is left open where the match is weak. Rows may omit the clone size; those that give it use once, few, many or a size class.

>TRBV20-1|20|-|-|TRBJ1-2
TGCAGTGCTAGAGATACGGGCAGGGCAATCAGCAACATAAGGCGCGGGGGCTACACCTTC
CSARDTGRAISNIRRGGYTF
>TRBV11-2|16|-|-|TRBJ2-5
TGTGCCAGCAGCTTACTAGGGACAATATACCAAGAGACCCAGTACTTC
CASSLLGTIYQETQYF
>TRBV29-1|12|-|TRBD1|TRBJ1-2
TGCAGCGTTGAAGTCGGGACAGATGGCTACACCTTC
CSVEVGTDGYTF
>TRBV7-6|17|few|TRBD1|TRBJ1-1
TGTGCCAGCAGCGGTTGGCCTTACAGGGGCTCGAACGATGAAGCTTTCTTT
CASSGWPYRGSNDEAFF
>TRBV28|13|many|-|TRBJ1-1
TGTGCCAGCAGTAAACAGGGTTACACTGAAGCTTTCTTT
CASSKQGYTEAFF
>TRBV6-5|14|-|TRBD1|TRBJ1-6
TGTGCCAGCAGCCTAGACAGGGGAAGATCACCCCTCCACTTT
CASSLDRGRSPLHF
>TRBV28|14|-|-|TRBJ2-6
TGTGCCAGCAGTTTAGGGGCTGGGGTCAACGTCCTGACTTTC
CASSLGAGVNVLTF
>TRBV2|14|few|-|TRBJ2-2
TGTGCCAGCAGAGTCGGACACAGCACCGGGGAGCTGTTTTTT
CASRVGHSTGELFF
>TRBV28|13|many|-|TRBJ1-2
TGTGCCAGCTCCAGTCCTGTTCAAGTTGGCTACACCTTC
CASSSPVQVGYTF
>TRBV29-1|11|-|-|TRBJ1-2
TGCAGCGTTGAGGAGGGACTTGGCTACACCTTC
CSVEEGLGYTF
>TRBV20-1|15|-|-|TRBJ2-7
TGCAGTGCTAGGACGGGGCAGAGCAGCTCCTACGAGCAGTACTTC
CSARTGQSSSYEQYF
>TRBV13|15|-|TRBD1|TRBJ2-2
TGTGCCAGCAGCTTACAGGGGGCTGGGACCGGGGAGCTGTTTTTT
CASSLQGAGTGELFF
>TRBV7-9|12|many|-|TRBJ1-1
TGTGCCAGCAGCTCGTCGGGCACTGAAGCTTTCTTT
CASSSSGTEAFF
>TRBV7-9|14|-|-|TRBJ2-7
TGTGCCAGCAGCCCAGACTGGCGTTTATACGAGCAGTACTTC
CASSPDWRLYEQYF
>TRBV20-1|12|many|-|TRBJ2-5
TGCAGTGCTAATACTGTGCCGTGGACCCAGTACTTC
CSANTVPWTQYF
>TRBV6-5|17|-|TRBD2|TRBJ2-6
TGTGCCAGCAGTTACGGTAGCGGGGGGGCGGGGGCCAACGTCCTGACTTTC
CASSYGSGGAGANVLTF
>TRBV6-1|14|-|TRBD1|TRBJ2-3
TGTGCCAGCAGATCGGACAGGGGGATAGATACGCAGTATTTT
CASRSDRGIDTQYF
>TRBV6-2/TRBV6-3|19|few|TRBD2|TRBJ2-5
TGTGCCAGCAGTTACGACCGGGGGCCGGGACTAGCGGTTCAAGAGACCCAGTACTTC
CASSYDRGPGLAVQETQYF
>TRBV20-1|13|few|TRBD1|TRBJ1-1
TGCAGTGCGGGAGACAGGGGGACCCTTGAAGCTTTCTTT
CSAGDRGTLEAFF
>TRBV9|17|few|-|TRBJ2-6
TGTGCCAGCAGCGTATCCCTTCTTGGGTCTGGGGCCAACGTCCTGACTTTC
CASSVSLLGSGANVLTF
>TRBV7-9|16|many|-|TRBJ1-2
TGTGCCAGCAGCTCCCCCAAAACGGCAAGCGTCTATGGCTACACCTTC
CASSSPKTASVYGYTF
>TRBV29-1|12|few|-|TRBJ2-3
TGCAGCGTTGAAGATTGGGGCGATACGCAGTATTTT
CSVEDWGDTQYF
>TRBV20-1|17|once|-|TRBJ2-2
TGCAGTGCTAGAGACGAGAGGGTACAGGTTAACACCGGGGAGCTGTTTTTT
CSARDERVQVNTGELFF
>TRBV7-6|15|few|-|TRBJ2-7
TGTGCGAGCCAGGGTTTTAGAAGTGGAGCCTACGAGCAGTACTTC
CASQGFRSGAYEQYF
>TRBV29-1|13|few|-|TRBJ2-5
TGCAGCGTTGTTGACAGTGTCCAAGAGACCCAGTACTTC
CSVVDSVQETQYF
>TRBV28|15|-|TRBD1|TRBJ1-2
TGTGCCAGCACCGTACTGTCAGGGGGGAGGTATGGCTACACCTTC
CASTVLSGGRYGYTF
>TRBV7-8|17|many|-|TRBJ1-6
TGTGCCAGCAGCTTAGCTTTGGAGGGAGGGTGGAATTCACCCCTCCACTTT
CASSLALEGGWNSPLHF